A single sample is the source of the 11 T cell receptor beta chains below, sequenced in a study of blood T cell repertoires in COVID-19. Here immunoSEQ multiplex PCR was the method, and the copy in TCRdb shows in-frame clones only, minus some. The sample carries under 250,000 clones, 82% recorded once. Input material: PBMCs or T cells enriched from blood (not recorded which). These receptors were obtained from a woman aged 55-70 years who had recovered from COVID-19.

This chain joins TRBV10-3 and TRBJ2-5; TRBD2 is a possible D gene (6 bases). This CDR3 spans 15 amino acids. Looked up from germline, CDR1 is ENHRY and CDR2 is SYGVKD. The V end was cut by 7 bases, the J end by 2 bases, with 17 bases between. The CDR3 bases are TGTGCCATCACCGACCCCGGGACTGAGCAAGAGACCCAGTACTTC. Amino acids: CAITDPGTEQETQYF.

The CDR3 DNA reads as TGTGCCAGCAGTTACGTGACAGGGTCTTCAGAGACCCAGTACTTC. Translated, it gives CASSYVTGSSETQYF. The J gene is TRBJ2-5, the V gene TRBV6-6, with TRBD1 identical over 7 bases. The V and J ends lost 2 bases and 4 bases, in that order; junction bases with no gene match: 7. Looked up from germline, CDR1 is MNHNY and CDR2 is SVGAGI (reference sequence). This CDR3 spans 15 amino acids.

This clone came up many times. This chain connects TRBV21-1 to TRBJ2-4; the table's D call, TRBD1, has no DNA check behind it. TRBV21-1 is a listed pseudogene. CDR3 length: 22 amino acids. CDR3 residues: CASSNVSNRDSGVDLTKNIQYF. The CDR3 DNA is TGTGCCAGCAGCAATGTTTCTAACCGCGACAGTGGGGTTGATTTGACCAAAAACATTCAGTACTTC.

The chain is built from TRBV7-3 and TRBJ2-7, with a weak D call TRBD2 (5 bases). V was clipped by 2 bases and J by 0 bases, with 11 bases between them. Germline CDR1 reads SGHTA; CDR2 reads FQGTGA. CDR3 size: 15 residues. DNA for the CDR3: TGTGCCAGCAGCTTATTCCCGGGGAGCTCCTACGAGCAGTACTTC. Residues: CASSLFPGSSYEQYF. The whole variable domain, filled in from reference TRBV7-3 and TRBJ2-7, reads GAGVSQTPSNKVTEKGKYVELRCDPISGHTALYWYRQSLGQGPEFLIYFQGTGAADDSGLPNDRFFAVRPEGSVSTLKIQRTERGDSAVYLCASSLFPGSSYEQYFGPGTRLTVT.

The CDR3 reads CAWSAFMGGTEAFF. Here the CDR3 DNA reads TGTGCCTGGAGTGCCTTTATGGGCGGGACTGAAGCTTTCTTT. The chain carries TRBV30 and TRBJ1-1; D gene unclear. Trimming pared 1 base from V and 5 bases from J, leaving 14 bases between. CDR3 length: 14 amino acids. Per germline, CDR1 GTSNPN and CDR2 SVGIG (reference sequence).

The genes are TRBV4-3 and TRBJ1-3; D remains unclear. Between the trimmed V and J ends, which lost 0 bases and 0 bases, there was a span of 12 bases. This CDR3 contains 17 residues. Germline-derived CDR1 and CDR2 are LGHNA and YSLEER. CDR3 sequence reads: CASSQDGVRHSGNTIYF. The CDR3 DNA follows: TGCGCCAGCAGCCAAGATGGCGTGAGACACTCTGGAAACACCATATATTTT.

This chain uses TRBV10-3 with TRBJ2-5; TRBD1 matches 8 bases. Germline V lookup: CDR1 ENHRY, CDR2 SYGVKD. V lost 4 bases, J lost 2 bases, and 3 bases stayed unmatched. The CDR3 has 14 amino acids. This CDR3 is CAISGGTGQETQYF. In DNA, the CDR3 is TGTGCCATCAGTGGCGGGACAGGACAAGAGACCCAGTACTTC.

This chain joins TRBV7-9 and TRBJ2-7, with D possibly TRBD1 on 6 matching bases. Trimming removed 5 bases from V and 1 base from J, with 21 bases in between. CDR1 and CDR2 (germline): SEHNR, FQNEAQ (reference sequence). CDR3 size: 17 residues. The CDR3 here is CASSGLLGQGKSYEQYF. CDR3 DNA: TGTGCCAGCAGCGGGCTACTGGGACAAGGGAAATCCTACGAGCAGTACTTC.

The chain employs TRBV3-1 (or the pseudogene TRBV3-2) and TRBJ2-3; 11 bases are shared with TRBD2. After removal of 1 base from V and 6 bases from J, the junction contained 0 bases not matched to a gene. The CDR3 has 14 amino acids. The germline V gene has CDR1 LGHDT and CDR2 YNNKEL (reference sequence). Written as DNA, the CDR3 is TGTGCCAGCAGCCAAGGGACTAGCGGGGATACGCAGTATTTT. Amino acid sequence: CASSQGTSGDTQYF.

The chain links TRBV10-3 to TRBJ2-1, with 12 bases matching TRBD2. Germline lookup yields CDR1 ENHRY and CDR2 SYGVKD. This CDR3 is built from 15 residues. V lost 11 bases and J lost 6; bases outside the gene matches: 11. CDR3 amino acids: CAASGRTSGANEQFF. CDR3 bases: TGTGCCGCCTCTGGAAGGACTAGCGGGGCCAATGAGCAGTTCTTC.

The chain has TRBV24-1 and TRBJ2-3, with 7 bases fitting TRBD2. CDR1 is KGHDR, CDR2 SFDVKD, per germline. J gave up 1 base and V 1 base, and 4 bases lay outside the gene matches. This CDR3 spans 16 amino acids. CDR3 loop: CATSDFAGVGTDTQYF. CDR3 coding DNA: TGTGCCACCAGTGATTTTGCGGGAGTGGGCACAGATACGCAGTATTTT.